The rows below give T cell receptor beta chains drawn from one sample of a study of T cell responses to AZD1222 COVID-19 vaccine. Some clones are missing from TCRdb's copy, which holds only in-frame ones; the method was immunoSEQ multiplex PCR. The table records 150,000 or so clones, more than 85% of them present only once. The starting material was peripheral blood, obtained on day 0 of AZD1222 vaccination. The receptors were gathered from an adult in good health. Each CDR3 is given with its conserved first and last residue. D genes are given only for firm matches. Not all rows give a size; the values are once, few, many and, for expanded clones, a class.

TRBV6-6,-,-,TRBJ2-7,TGTGCCAGCAGTTATGAGTCCTACGAGCAGTACTTC,CASSYESYEQYF
TRBV5-6,-,-,TRBJ2-2,TGTGCCAGCAGCTTATATTCCCTCACCGGGGAGCTGTTTTTT,CASSLYSLTGELFF
TRBV6-5,-,-,TRBJ2-6,TGTGCCAGCAGCCCCACCGTCTCTGGGGCCAACGTCCTGACTTTC,CASSPTVSGANVLTF
TRBV7-3,-,-,TRBJ2-5,TGTGCCAGCAGCCCGACCGCGGGAAGGGAGACCCAGTACTTC,CASSPTAGRETQYF
TRBV10-3,-,-,TRBJ1-1,TGTGCCATCAGTGAGTCTATGGGGACTGAAGCTTTCTTT,CAISESMGTEAFF
TRBV15,-,TRBD2,TRBJ2-2,TGTGCCACCAGCAGAGAGTTGTTAGCGGGGAAGACCGGGGAGCTGTTTTTT,CATSRELLAGKTGELFF
TRBV12-3/TRBV12-4,-,-,TRBJ2-3,TGTGCCAGCACCTCGGCTGCAGATACGCAGTATTTT,CASTSAADTQYF
TRBV7-2,-,-,TRBJ1-6,TGTGCCAGCAGCTTCGGACTCTTGGCAGATAATTCACCCCTCCACTTT,CASSFGLLADNSPLHF
TRBV5-6,-,-,TRBJ1-1,TGTGCCAGCAGCTTGGAGGGGGGTGGAGGGTGGAGGCCCAACACTGAAGCTTTCTTT,CASSLEGGGGWRPNTEAFF
TRBV27,-,-,TRBJ1-2,TGTGCCAGCAGCCCGGGACGGGACTATGGCTACACCTTC,CASSPGRDYGYTF
TRBV18,-,-,TRBJ1-6,TGTGCCAGCTCACTTCTAAGCCTCCGGGACACCGGTCCCCTCCACTTT,CASSLLSLRDTGPLHF
TRBV19,-,-,TRBJ1-2,TGTGCCAGTAGTATAGATCAGGGTAAAGCGGGCTACACCTTC,CASSIDQGKAGYTF
TRBV27,-,-,TRBJ1-1,TGTGCCAGCAGCAAACAGGGATCCACTGAAGCTTTCTTT,CASSKQGSTEAFF
TRBV5-8,-,-,TRBJ2-2,TGTGCCAGCAGCTCCGACCCTTCCCACACCGGGGAGCTGTTTTTT,CASSSDPSHTGELFF
TRBV6-6,-,-,TRBJ1-4,TGTGCCAGCAGTTACTTTGGGGATGAAAAACTGTTTTTT,CASSYFGDEKLFF
TRBV11-2,once,-,TRBJ2-7,TGTGCCAGCAGCTTAGAGGCAGGGGACTACGAGCAGTACTTC,CASSLEAGDYEQYF
TRBV30,-,-,TRBJ1-4,TGTGCCTGGAGTGTACCGCCAACTAATGAAAAACTGTTTTTT,CAWSVPPTNEKLFF
TRBV30,-,-,TRBJ2-3,TGTGCCTGGAGTAGGGGGGCAGAGACGCAGTATTTT,CAWSRGAETQYF
TRBV30,-,-,TRBJ2-1,TGTGCCTGGAGTCCCCCCTGGGGGCAGGATGAGCAGTTCTTC,CAWSPPWGQDEQFF
TRBV7-2,-,-,TRBJ1-1,TGTGCCAGCAGCTTAGTGGGGGCGAGAGCTTTCTTT,CASSLVGARAFF
TRBV6-5,-,-,TRBJ1-3,TGTGCCAGCAGTTACTCTGTCCTCCCTGGAAACACCATATATTTT,CASSYSVLPGNTIYF
TRBV9,-,TRBD1,TRBJ2-7,TGTGCCAGCAGCCCCTGGGACAGGGGAAACTCCTACGAGCAGTACTTC,CASSPWDRGNSYEQYF
TRBV19,-,-,TRBJ2-4,TGTGCCAGTAGTATAGGGGTAGGCAGAATGACCTGGAAAAACATTCAGTACTTC,CASSIGVGRMTWKNIQYF
TRBV19,-,TRBD1,TRBJ1-1,TGTGCCAGTAGTATAGACCCCGACGGGACAGCGAAAAAGAACACTGAAGCTTTCTTT,CASSIDPDGTAKKNTEAFF
TRBV7-2,-,-,TRBJ2-6,TGTGCCAGCCGGGATTCTGGGGCCAACGTCCTGACTTTC,CASRDSGANVLTF
TRBV11-2,-,-,TRBJ2-1,TGTGCCAGCAGCTTAGGGGCGTGGGGTCAGTTCTTC,CASSLGAWGQFF
TRBV3-1/TRBV3-2,-,-,TRBJ2-1,TGTGCCAGCAGCCAAGGAATAGCCAATGAGCAGTTCTTC,CASSQGIANEQFF
TRBV10-3,-,TRBD2,TRBJ2-5,TGTGCCATCAGGACTAGCGGGGCCCAAGAGACCCAGTACTTC,CAIRTSGAQETQYF
TRBV6-1,-,-,TRBJ2-3,TGTGCCAGCAGTGAAGCGTTCGGCTCCAGCACAGATACGCAGTATTTT,CASSEAFGSSTDTQYF
TRBV2,once,TRBD2,TRBJ2-1,TGTGCCAGCACCCGGTCCGGGACTAGCGGCCCATCATCCTACAATGAGCAGTTCTTC,CASTRSGTSGPSSYNEQFF
TRBV2,-,TRBD1,TRBJ1-5,TGTGCCAGCAGACGGGACAGAAATCAGCCCCAGCATTTT,CASRRDRNQPQHF
TRBV5-6,-,-,TRBJ1-3,TGTGCCAGCAGCTTGACAGCTGGAAACACCATATATTTT,CASSLTAGNTIYF
TRBV6-1,few,TRBD1,TRBJ2-7,TGTGCCAGCAGTGAATATGGCGGGACAGGGGGCTTCGAGCAGTACTTC,CASSEYGGTGGFEQYF
TRBV9,-,-,TRBJ1-4,TGTGCCAGCAGCGTAGGAGGCTCAACTAATGAAAAACTGTTTTTT,CASSVGGSTNEKLFF
TRBV7-9,-,-,TRBJ2-1,TGTGCCAGCAGCCCCCCCTACCGGGACCAGGGAAATGAGCAGTTCTTC,CASSPPYRDQGNEQFF
TRBV5-1,-,TRBD1,TRBJ2-5,TGCGCCAGCAGCACCGGACAGGGTCGGGAGACCCAGTACTTC,CASSTGQGRETQYF
TRBV18,few,TRBD2,TRBJ2-7,TGTGCCAGCTCACCACCAACGGCAGGGACTACCTACGAGCAGTACTTC,CASSPPTAGTTYEQYF
TRBV7-2,-,-,TRBJ2-1,TGTGCCAGCAGCTTGACTCCCAGTACCCTTAACAATGAGCAGTTCTTC,CASSLTPSTLNNEQFF
TRBV18,-,-,TRBJ1-2,TGTGCCAGCTCACCACCGGCGGGAGATGGCTACACCTTC,CASSPPAGDGYTF
TRBV3-1/TRBV3-2,-,-,TRBJ2-7,TGTGCCAGCAGCCAAGGTCTAGCGATGTCCTACGAGCAGTACTTC,CASSQGLAMSYEQYF
TRBV20-1,-,-,TRBJ1-1,TGCAGTGCTACAGGGGAGACTGAAGCTTTCTTT,CSATGETEAFF
TRBV7-9,-,TRBD2,TRBJ2-3,TGTGCCAGCAGATATGAGCCGGGGGGTCGGTCAGATACGCAGTATTTT,CASRYEPGGRSDTQYF
TRBV6-5,-,-,TRBJ1-5,TGTGCCAGCAGTTACTCGCTGGGGGGGAATCAGCCCCAGCATTTT,CASSYSLGGNQPQHF
TRBV27,-,-,TRBJ2-3,TGTGCCAGCAGTTTTACTACGAGCGCAGCAGATACGCAGTATTTT,CASSFTTSAADTQYF
TRBV7-9,-,TRBD1,TRBJ1-5,TGTGCCAGCAGCCCGGACAGGGGAAATCAGCCCCAGCATTTT,CASSPDRGNQPQHF
TRBV5-1,-,TRBD2,TRBJ2-5,TGCGCCAGCAGCCCAGGTCGACTAGCGAGCCAAGAGACCCAGTACTTC,CASSPGRLASQETQYF
TRBV6-6,-,-,TRBJ1-2,TGTGCCAGCAGTCCAGCAGCCTGGGCCCCACGGCTCTATGGCTACACCTTC,CASSPAAWAPRLYGYTF
TRBV12-3/TRBV12-4,once,-,TRBJ2-5,TGTGCCAGCAGCCGGGACGGAGAGACCCAGTACTTC,CASSRDGETQYF
TRBV11-2,once,-,TRBJ2-5,TGTGCCAGCAGCCCGTACAGGGACCAAGAGACCCAGTACTTC,CASSPYRDQETQYF
TRBV4-1,-,TRBD1,TRBJ1-5,TGCGCCAGCAGCCAAGATCCGACAGGGAAGATGTGGCCCCAGCATTTT,CASSQDPTGKMWPQHF
TRBV18,-,-,TRBJ1-5,TGTGCCAGCTCCCAAGGCGGGGGGTGGAATCAGCCCCAGCATTTT,CASSQGGGWNQPQHF
TRBV28,once,-,TRBJ2-7,TGTGCCAGCAGACGGGATACTTACGAGCAGTACTTC,CASRRDTYEQYF
TRBV6-1,-,-,TRBJ2-2,TGTGCCAGCAGTGATCTGGGGACCGGGGAGCTGTTTTTT,CASSDLGTGELFF
TRBV30,-,-,TRBJ2-5,TGTGCCTGTGGCGTGGAGACCCAGTACTTC,CACGVETQYF